These 13 T cell receptor beta chains originate from one sample sequenced in a study of cytomegalovirus exposure and HLA in healthy donors (dated by TCRdb to the late 2010s). Library generation was performed with the immunoSEQ multiplex PCR assay. A mixture of 60 forward primers for TCR Vbeta segments and 13 reverse primers for TCR Jbeta segments was used in the multiplex PCR. Not all clones reach the TCRdb copy of this immuneACCESS table, which keeps in-frame sequences only. Checked studies attribute under half of the gap to unresolved V genes and leave the rest unexplained. For this sample the table gives 240,000 or so clones, of which around 81% were detected only once. The ten largest clones take up roughly 7.4% of the sample. Sequenced material: PBMCs. All receptors derive from a woman aged 60-70 years in good health and CMV-seropositive.

The chain joins TRBV5-1 to TRBJ2-7; a weak D match, TRBD1 (5 bases). The V end lost 4 bases, the J end lost 5 bases, and 10 bases lay between the germline ends. Germline V gene lookup returns CDR1 SGHRS and CDR2 YFSETQ. The CDR3 contains 12 residues. This chain's CDR3 is CASSPQGNEQYF. The CDR3 DNA follows: TGCGCCAGCAGCCCCCAGGGCAACGAGCAGTACTTC.

The chain uses TRBV7-9 and TRBJ1-4; TRBD1 agrees at 7 bases. The CDR3 is 13 residues long. Germline V gene sequence: CDR1 SEHNR, CDR2 FQNEAQ (reference sequence). The trim removed 9 bases at V and 4 bases at J, leaving 5 bases unmatched. The CDR3: CASRQGSNEKLFF. Written as DNA, the CDR3 is TGTGCCAGTCGACAGGGAAGTAATGAAAAACTGTTTTTT. The whole variable domain, remainder taken from reference TRBV7-9 and TRBJ1-4, is DTGVSQNPRHKITKRGQNVTFRCDPISEHNRLYWYRQTLGQGPEFLTYFQNEAQLEKSRLLSDRFSAERPKGSFSTLEIQRTEQGDSAMYLCASRQGSNEKLFFGSGTQLSVL.

This chain uses TRBV5-4 with TRBJ2-7; D is ambiguous. Germline CDR1 SGHNT, CDR2 YYREEE (reference sequence). V shed 2 bases and J shed 0 bases, with 12 bases lying between them. The CDR3 runs to 15 residues. CDR3 DNA sequence: TGTGCCAGCAGCTTAGCAGGCACCCGCTCCTACGAGCAGTACTTC. The encoded protein is CASSLAGTRSYEQYF.

This chain links TRBV11-2 with TRBJ2-6; 11 bases agree with TRBD1. CDR3 length: 18 residues. CDR1 SGHAT and CDR2 FQNNGV come from the germline V gene. Trimming took 2 bases from V and 1 from J; bases not matched to a gene: 4. The CDR3 region is CASSLRGTGGSGANVLTF. CDR3 DNA: TGTGCCAGCAGCTTAAGGGGGACAGGGGGTTCTGGGGCCAACGTCCTGACTTTC.

The genes are TRBV10-3 and TRBJ1-2; TRBD1 might be the D (6 bases). The germline gives CDR1 ENHRY, CDR2 SYGVKD. The CDR3 sequence is 13 residues long. The V and J ends lost 10 bases and 5 bases respectively, with 17 bases between them. CDR3 loop: CATNPGEGYGYTF. CDR3 coding DNA: TGTGCCACCAACCCAGGGGAAGGGTATGGCTACACCTTC.

The rearrangement links TRBV2 to TRBJ1-5, with D perhaps TRBD1 (5 bases). This CDR3 region has 14 residues. The V end lost 8 bases, the J end lost 7 bases, and 18 bases lay between the germline ends. Germline assignment: CDR1 SNHLY and CDR2 FYNNEI. CDR3 coding DNA: TGTGCCAGCCGGAAGGGGAAAAATTTACAGCCCCAGCATTTT. Encoded protein: CASRKGKNLQPQHF.

The J gene is TRBJ1-1, the V gene TRBV29-1; 8 bases agree with TRBD1. This CDR3 is built from 12 residues. Germline assignment: CDR1 SQVTM and CDR2 ANQGSEA. J gave up 4 bases and V 5 bases, and 3 bases lay outside the gene matches. CDR3: CSVTDRGTEAFF. The CDR3 nucleotides are TGCAGCGTTACTGACAGGGGCACTGAAGCTTTCTTT.

This chain connects TRBV6-5 to TRBJ2-7; D is unclear. V lost 0 bases and J lost 2, with 8 bases in between. CDR1 is MNHEY and CDR2 is SVGAGI in the germline V gene. This CDR3 is built from 14 residues. CDR3 nucleotide sequence: TGTGCCAGCAGTTACTCATCAGAAGCCTACGAGCAGTACTTC. Its protein is CASSYSSEAYEQYF.

V usage is TRBV12-5 and J usage is TRBJ1-6; 8 nucleotides match TRBD1. In germline, CDR1 is LGHNT, CDR2 FRNRAP. CDR3 length equals 14 residues. Trimming at V came to 10 bases and at J to 7 bases, leaving 9 bases not matched to a gene. The CDR3, as DNA: TGTGCTACGCCCTGGACAGGGATGAATTCACCCCTCCACTTT. This translates into CATPWTGMNSPLHF. Complete variable domain (other parts from reference TRBV12-5 and TRBJ1-6): DARVTQTPRHKVTEMGQEVTMRCQPILGHNTVFWYRQTMMQGLELLAYFRNRAPLDDSGMPKDRFSAEMPDATLATLKIQPSEPRDSAVYFCATPWTGMNSPLHFGNGTRLTVT.

The gene calls are TRBV6-5 and TRBJ1-4; 7 nucleotides agree with TRBD1. This CDR3 is built from 14 residues. Germline V gene lookup returns CDR1 MNHEY and CDR2 SVGAGI. V was pared by 6 bases and J by 7 bases, with 8 bases of the junction left unmatched. CDR3 DNA sequence: TGTGCCAGCAGCATGGACAGGAGGCGTGAAAAACTGTTTTTT. Protein sequence: CASSMDRRREKLFF.

The V gene is TRBV28, the J gene TRBJ2-1; D is perhaps TRBD2 (6 bases). Germline assignment: CDR1 MDHEN and CDR2 SYDVKM. The CDR3 is made up of 15 amino acids. V was clipped by 3 bases and J by 4 bases, with 13 bases between them. The CDR3 loop reads CASSFASGPYNEQFF. The CDR3 nucleotides are TGTGCCAGCAGTTTTGCAAGCGGGCCATACAATGAGCAGTTCTTC.

This clone was observed once. This chain uses TRBV6-5 with TRBJ1-3, with D perhaps TRBD1 (6 bases). Trimming removed 6 bases from V and 0 bases from J, with 12 bases in between. CDR1 and CDR2 (germline): MNHEY, SVGAGI. This CDR3 is 15 amino acids long. Here the CDR3 reads CASRPTGRSGNTIYF. The CDR3 coding sequence is TGTGCCAGCAGACCTACAGGGCGCTCTGGAAACACCATATATTTT.

This chain joins TRBV6-5 and TRBJ2-1; 8 nucleotides agree with TRBD2. V gave up 6 bases and J gave up 7 bases; unmatched junction bases: 11. The CDR3 contains 15 residues. Germline V gene lookup returns CDR1 MNHEY and CDR2 SVGAGI. The CDR3 protein is CASSPRAGAENEQFF. The CDR3 DNA reads TGTGCCAGCAGCCCGCGAGCGGGAGCTGAGAATGAGCAGTTCTTC.